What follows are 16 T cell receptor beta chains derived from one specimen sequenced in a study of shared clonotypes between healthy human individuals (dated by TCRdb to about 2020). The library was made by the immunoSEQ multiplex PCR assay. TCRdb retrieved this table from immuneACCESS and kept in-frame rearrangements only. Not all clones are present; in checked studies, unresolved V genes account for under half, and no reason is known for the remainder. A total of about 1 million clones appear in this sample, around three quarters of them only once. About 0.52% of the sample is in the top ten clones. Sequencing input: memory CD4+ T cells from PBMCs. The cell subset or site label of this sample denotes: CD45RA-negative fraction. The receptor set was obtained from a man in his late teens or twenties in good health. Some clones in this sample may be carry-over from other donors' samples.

The CDR3: CASSLVTSGRNNEQFF. CDR3 DNA: TGTGCCAGCAGCTTGGTGACTAGCGGTCGAAACAATGAGCAGTTCTTC. J is TRBJ2-1 and V is TRBV5-4; 9 nucleotides match TRBD2. The germline V gene encodes CDR1 SGHNT and CDR2 YYREEE (reference sequence). V dropped 0 bases and J dropped 5; count of bases not matched to a gene: 6. This CDR3 region has 16 residues.

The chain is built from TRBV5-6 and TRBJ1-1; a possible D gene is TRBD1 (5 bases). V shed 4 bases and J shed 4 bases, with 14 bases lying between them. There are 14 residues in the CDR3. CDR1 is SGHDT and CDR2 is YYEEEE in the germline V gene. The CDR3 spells CASSPIEGSTEAFF. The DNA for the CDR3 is TGTGCCAGCAGCCCGATCGAGGGGTCCACTGAAGCTTTCTTT.

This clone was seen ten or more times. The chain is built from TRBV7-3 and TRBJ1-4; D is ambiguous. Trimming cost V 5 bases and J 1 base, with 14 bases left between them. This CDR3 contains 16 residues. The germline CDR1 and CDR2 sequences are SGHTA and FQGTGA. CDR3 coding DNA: TGTGCCAGCAGCAATCCGGGCCCCCAAACTAATGAAAAACTGTTTTTT. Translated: CASSNPGPQTNEKLFF.

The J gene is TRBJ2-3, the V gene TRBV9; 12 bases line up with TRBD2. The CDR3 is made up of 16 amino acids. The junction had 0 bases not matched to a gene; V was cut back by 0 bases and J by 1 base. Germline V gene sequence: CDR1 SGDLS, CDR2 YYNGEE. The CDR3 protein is CASSVASGGGTDTQYF. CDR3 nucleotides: TGTGCCAGCAGCGTAGCTAGCGGGGGGGGCACAGATACGCAGTATTTT.

Here the CDR3 reads CASSLDPLAGPTDTQYF. The CDR3 DNA follows: TGTGCCAGCAGCTTGGATCCCCTAGCGGGACCCACAGATACGCAGTATTTT. This chain connects TRBV5-4 to TRBJ2-3; 9 bases align to TRBD2. V dropped 0 bases and J dropped 2; count of bases not matched to a gene: 7. CDR1 and CDR2 from the germline V gene are SGHNT and YYREEE (reference sequence). The CDR3 extends over 17 amino acids.

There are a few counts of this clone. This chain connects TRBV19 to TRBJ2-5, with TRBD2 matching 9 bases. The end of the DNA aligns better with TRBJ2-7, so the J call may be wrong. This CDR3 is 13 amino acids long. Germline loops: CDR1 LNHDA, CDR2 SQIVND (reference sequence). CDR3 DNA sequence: TGTGCCAGTAGTAGGAGCGGGAGGTACGAGCAGTACTTC. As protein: CASSRSGRYEQYF.

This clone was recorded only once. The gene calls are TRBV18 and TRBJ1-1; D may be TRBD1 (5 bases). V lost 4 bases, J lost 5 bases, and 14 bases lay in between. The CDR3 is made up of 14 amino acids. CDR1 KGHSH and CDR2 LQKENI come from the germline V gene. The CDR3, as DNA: TGTGCCAGCTCACGACAGTCGCCGGGAACTGAAGCTTTCTTT. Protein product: CASSRQSPGTEAFF.

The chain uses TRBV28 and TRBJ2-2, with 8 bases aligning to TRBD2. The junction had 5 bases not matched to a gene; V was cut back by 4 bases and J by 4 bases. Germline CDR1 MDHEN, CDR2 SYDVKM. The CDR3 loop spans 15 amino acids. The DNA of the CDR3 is TGTGCCAGCAGTTCAGCGGGAGCAGGCACCGGGGAGCTGTTTTTT. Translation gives CASSSAGAGTGELFF.

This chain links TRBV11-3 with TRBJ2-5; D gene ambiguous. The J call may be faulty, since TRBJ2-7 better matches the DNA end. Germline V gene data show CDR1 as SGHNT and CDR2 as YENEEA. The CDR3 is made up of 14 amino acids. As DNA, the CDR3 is TGTGCCAGCAGCTTAGAGGGCCGGTCAAGCGAGCAGTACTTC. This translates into CASSLEGRSSEQYF.

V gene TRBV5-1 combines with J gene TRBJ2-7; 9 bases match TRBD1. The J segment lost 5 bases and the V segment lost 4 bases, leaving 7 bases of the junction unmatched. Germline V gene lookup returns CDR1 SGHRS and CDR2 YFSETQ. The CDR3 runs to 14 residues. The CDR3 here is CASSPTGGYDEQYF. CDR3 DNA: TGCGCCAGCAGCCCCACAGGGGGCTACGACGAGCAGTACTTC.

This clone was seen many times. The CDR3 sequence: CASSLEGLPTDTQYF. CDR3 bases: TGTGCCAGCAGCTTAGAGGGCTTACCCACAGATACGCAGTATTTT. The gene calls are TRBV7-9 and TRBJ2-3; D call uncertain. The CDR3 spans 15 residues. Germline values: CDR1 SEHNR, CDR2 FQNEAQ (reference sequence). Trimming removed 1 base at V and 2 bases at J, with 10 bases between.

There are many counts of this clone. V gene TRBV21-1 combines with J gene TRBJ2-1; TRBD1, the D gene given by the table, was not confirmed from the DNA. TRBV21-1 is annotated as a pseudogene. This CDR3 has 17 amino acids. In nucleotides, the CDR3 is TGTGCCAGCAGCAAATCCAAGCCGGGACAGCCGTACAATGAGCAGTTCTTC. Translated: CASSKSKPGQPYNEQFF.

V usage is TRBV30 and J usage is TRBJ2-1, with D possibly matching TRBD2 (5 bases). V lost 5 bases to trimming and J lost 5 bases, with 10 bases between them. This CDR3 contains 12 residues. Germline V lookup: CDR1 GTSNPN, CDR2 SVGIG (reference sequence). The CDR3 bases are TGTGCCTGGGCAAAGAGGGACAATGAGCAGTTCTTC. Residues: CAWAKRDNEQFF.

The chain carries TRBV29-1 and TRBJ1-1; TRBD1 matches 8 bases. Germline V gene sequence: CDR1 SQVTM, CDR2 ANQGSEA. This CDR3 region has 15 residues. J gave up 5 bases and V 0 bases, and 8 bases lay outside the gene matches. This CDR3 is CSVEDGGRGRTEAFF. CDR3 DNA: TGCAGCGTTGAAGACGGGGGCAGGGGGCGGACTGAAGCTTTCTTT.

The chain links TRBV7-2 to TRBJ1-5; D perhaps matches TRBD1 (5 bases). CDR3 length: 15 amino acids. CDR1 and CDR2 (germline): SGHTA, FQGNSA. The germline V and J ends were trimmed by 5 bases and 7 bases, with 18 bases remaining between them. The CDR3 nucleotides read TGTGCCAGCAGCCCCCAGGAGGGACTAGGGCAGCCCCAGCATTTT. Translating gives CASSPQEGLGQPQHF.

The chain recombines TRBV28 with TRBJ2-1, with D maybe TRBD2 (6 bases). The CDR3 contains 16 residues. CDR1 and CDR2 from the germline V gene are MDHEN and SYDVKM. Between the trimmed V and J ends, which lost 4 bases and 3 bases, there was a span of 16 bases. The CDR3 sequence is CASSSSLAESYNEQFF. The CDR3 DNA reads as TGTGCCAGCAGTTCCTCCTTAGCGGAAAGCTACAATGAGCAGTTCTTC.